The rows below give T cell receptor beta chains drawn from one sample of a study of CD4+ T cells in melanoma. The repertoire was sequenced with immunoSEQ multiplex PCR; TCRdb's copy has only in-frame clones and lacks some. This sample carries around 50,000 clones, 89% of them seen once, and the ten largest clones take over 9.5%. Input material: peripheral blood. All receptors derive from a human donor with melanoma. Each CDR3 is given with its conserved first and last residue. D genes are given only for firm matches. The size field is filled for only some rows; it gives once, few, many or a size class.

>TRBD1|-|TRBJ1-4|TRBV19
TGTGCCAGTAGGATCGACAGGGACAGATCGGGGTCCAAACTGTTTTTT
CASRIDRDRSGSKLFF
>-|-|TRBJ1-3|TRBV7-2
TGTGCCAGCAGCCCAGAAGGACGGTGGGGATACACCATATATTTT
CASSPEGRWGYTIYF
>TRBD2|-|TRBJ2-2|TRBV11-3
TGTGCCAGCAGCTTAGCGGGACTAGCGGGCGGGGAGCTGTTTTTT
CASSLAGLAGGELFF
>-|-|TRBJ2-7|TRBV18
TGTGCCAGCTCACCACTTGACAGCACCTACGAGCAGTACTTC
CASSPLDSTYEQYF
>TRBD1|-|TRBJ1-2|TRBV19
TGTGCCAGTAGTACGGACAGGACCTCTAACTATGGCTACACCTTC
CASSTDRTSNYGYTF
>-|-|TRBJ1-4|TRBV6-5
TGTGCCAGCAGTCAGGACGGGCTGATCGTTGAAAAACTGTTTTTT
CASSQDGLIVEKLFF
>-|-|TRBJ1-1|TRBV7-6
TGTGCCAGCAGCCGGACAGAGATTGAAGGTGAAGCTTTCTTT
CASSRTEIEGEAFF
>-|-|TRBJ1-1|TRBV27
TGTGCCAGCACCAGGGGATTGAACACTGAAGCTTTCTTT
CASTRGLNTEAFF
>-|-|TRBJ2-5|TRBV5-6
TGTGCCAGCAGCTTGGGGCGGTCTTGGGTCCAGTACTTC
CASSLGRSWVQYF
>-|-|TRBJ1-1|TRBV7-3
TGTGCCAGCAGCTCGACCACAGGTAACACTGAAGCTTTCTTT
CASSSTTGNTEAFF
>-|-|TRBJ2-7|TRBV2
TGTGCCAGCAGTGAAGTGTTAGGGATTTCCTACGAGCAGTACTTC
CASSEVLGISYEQYF
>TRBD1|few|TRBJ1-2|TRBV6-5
TGTGCCAGCAGCCCCGGGACAGGGATGATTGGCTACACCTTC
CASSPGTGMIGYTF
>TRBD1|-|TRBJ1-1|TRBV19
TGTGCCAGTGGGACCGGGACAGGGACCCGAGGGACTGAAGCTTTCTTT
CASGTGTGTRGTEAFF
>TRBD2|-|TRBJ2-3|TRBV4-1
TGCGCCAGCAGCAAGACTAGCGGGGGGCCCACAGATACGCAGTATTTT
CASSKTSGGPTDTQYF
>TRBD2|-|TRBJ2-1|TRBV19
TGTGCCAGTAGAGGACTAGCGAGGAATGAGCAGTTCTTC
CASRGLARNEQFF
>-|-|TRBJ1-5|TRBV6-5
TGTGCCAGCAGTTACGGGGGTAACGGGAATCAGCCCCAGCATTTT
CASSYGGNGNQPQHF